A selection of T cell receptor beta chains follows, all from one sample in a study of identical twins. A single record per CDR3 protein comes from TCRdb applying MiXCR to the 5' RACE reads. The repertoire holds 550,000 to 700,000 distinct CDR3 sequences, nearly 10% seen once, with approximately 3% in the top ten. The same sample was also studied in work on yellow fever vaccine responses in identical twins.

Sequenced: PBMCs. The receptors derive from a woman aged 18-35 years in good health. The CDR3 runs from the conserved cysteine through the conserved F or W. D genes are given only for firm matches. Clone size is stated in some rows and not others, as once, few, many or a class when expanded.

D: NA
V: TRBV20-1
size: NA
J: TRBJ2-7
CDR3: CSASTGNSYEQYF
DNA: TGCAGTGCTAGTACCGGGAACTCCTACGAGCAGTACTTC

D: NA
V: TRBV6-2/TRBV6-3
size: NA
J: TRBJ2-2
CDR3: CASINAGDPNKELFF
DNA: TGTGCCAGCATTAACGCGGGTGACCCGAACAAGGAGCTGTTTTTT

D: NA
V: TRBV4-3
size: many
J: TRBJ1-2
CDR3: CASSQGVGGEGYTF
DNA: TGCGCCAGCAGCCAAGGCGTCGGAGGGGAAGGCTACACCTTC

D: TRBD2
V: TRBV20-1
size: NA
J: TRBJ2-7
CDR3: CSAAGTSDSYEQYF
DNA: TGCAGTGCGGCCGGGACTAGCGACTCCTACGAGCAGTACTTC

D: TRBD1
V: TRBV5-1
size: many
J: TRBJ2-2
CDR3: CASSLPRGPSGELFF
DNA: TGCGCCAGCAGCTTACCCAGGGGGCCATCCGGGGAGCTGTTTTTT

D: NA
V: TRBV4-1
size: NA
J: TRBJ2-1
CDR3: CASSLSASYNEQFF
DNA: TGCGCCAGCAGTCTCTCGGCAAGCTACAATGAGCAGTTCTTC

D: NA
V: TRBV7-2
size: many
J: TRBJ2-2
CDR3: CASSLVHTGELFF
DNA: TGCGCCAGCAGCTTGGTACACACCGGGGAGCTGTTTTTT

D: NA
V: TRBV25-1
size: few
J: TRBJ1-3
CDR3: CASSESAGEHSGNTIYF
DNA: TGTGCCAGCAGTGAATCGGCCGGGGAACACTCTGGAAACACCATATATTTT

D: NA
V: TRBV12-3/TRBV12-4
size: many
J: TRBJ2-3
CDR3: CASSSGRSTDTQYF
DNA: TGTGCCAGCAGTTCCGGCCGGAGCACAGATACGCAGTATTTT

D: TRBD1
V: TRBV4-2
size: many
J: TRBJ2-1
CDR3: CASSQITGDYNEQFF
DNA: TGTGCCAGCAGCCAAATAACAGGGGATTACAATGAGCAGTTCTTC

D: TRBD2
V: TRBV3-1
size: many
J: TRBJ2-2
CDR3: CASSPSGGTNGELFF
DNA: TGTGCCAGCAGCCCATCCGGGGGGACGAACGGGGAGCTGTTTTTT

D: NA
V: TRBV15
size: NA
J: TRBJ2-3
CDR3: CATSRVGRGIFTDTQYF
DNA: TGTGCCACCAGCAGAGTTGGCAGGGGTATTTTCACAGATACGCAGTATTTT

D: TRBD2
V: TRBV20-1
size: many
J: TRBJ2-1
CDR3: CSARITIAGHYNEQFF
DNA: TGCAGTGCTAGGATTACGATAGCGGGGCACTACAATGAGCAGTTCTTC

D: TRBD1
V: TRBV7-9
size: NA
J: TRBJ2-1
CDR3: CASIGTGVRNEQFF
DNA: TGTGCCAGCATCGGGACAGGGGTTCGAAATGAGCAGTTCTTC

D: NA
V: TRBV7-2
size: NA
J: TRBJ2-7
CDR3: CASSPWGGNSYEQYF
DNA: TGTGCCAGCAGCCCCTGGGGGGGCAACTCCTACGAGCAGTACTTC

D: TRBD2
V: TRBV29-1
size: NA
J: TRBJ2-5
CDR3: CSVEDSPSSGGAWWQETQYF
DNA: TGCAGCGTTGAAGATAGCCCTTCTAGCGGGGGGGCTTGGTGGCAAGAGACCCAGTACTTC

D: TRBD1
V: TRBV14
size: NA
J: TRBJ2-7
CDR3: CASSPTGVGEQYF
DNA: TGTGCCAGCAGCCCTACAGGGGTGGGTGAGCAGTACTTC

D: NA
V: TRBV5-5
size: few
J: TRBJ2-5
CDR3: CASSLGMGTWETQYF
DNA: TGTGCCAGCAGCTTGGGTATGGGGACTTGGGAGACCCAGTACTTC

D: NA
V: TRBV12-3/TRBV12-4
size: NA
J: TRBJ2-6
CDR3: CAISNTRGRPSGANVLTF
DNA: TGTGCCATCAGTAATACCCGGGGACGGCCCTCTGGGGCCAACGTCCTGACTTTC

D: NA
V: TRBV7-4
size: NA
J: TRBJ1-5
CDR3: CASSFGYRVSNQPQHF
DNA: TGTGCCAGCAGCTTCGGGTACAGGGTTAGCAATCAGCCCCAGCATTTT